Detailed here is one T cell receptor (beta chain). Its antigen remains unidentified. This sample is part of a study of cytomegalovirus exposure and HLA in healthy donors. Study details: Out of about 180 million T cells, an earlier analysis found 117 million unique TCR beta sequences in total. Study results and limitations: Another analysis was done later, and it associated approximately 18,000 TCR beta sequences with HLA alleles at 0.05 false discovery rate.

This PCR relied on a set of 60 Vbeta primers and 13 Jbeta primers. Assay used: immunoSEQ multiplex PCR; TCRdb lists only in-frame clones, some missing. The table lists approximately 160,000 clones, around 80% of them singletons. At the time of sampling, donors were nominally healthy, though unrecorded immune exposures were likely. This TCR came from a female donor in good health and CMV-seronegative. The specimen sequenced was PBMCs.

DNA for the CDR3: TGTGCCAGCAGCTTGGCAAGGGGGCTCGAAGCTTTCTTT. As protein: CASSLARGLEAFF. The V gene is TRBV7-2, the J gene TRBJ1-1; TRBD1 matches at 7 bases. The CDR3 consists of 13 residues. Germline assignment: CDR1 SGHTA and CDR2 FQGNSA. The J segment lost 8 bases and the V segment lost 3 bases, leaving 6 bases of the junction unmatched.